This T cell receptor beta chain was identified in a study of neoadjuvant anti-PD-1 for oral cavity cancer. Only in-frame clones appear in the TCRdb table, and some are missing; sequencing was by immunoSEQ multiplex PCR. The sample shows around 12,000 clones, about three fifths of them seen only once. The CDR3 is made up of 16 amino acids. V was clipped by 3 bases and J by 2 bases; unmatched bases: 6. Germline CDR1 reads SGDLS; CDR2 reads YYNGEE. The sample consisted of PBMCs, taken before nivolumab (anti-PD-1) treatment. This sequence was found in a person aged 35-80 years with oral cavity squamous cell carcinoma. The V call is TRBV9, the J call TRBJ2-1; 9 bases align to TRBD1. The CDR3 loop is CASSDQGQGPYNEQFF. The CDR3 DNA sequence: TGTGCCAGCAGCGACCAGGGACAGGGACCCTACAATGAGCAGTTCTTC. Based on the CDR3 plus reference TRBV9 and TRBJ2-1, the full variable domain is DSGVTQTPKHLITATGQRVTLRCSPRSGDLSVYWYQQSLDQGLQFLIQYYNGEERAKGNILERFSAQQFPDLHSELNLSSLELGDSALYFCASSDQGQGPYNEQFFGPGTRLTVL.